Given below is one T cell receptor beta chain in context. Its antigen target is currently unknown. No much larger clonotype is one base removed from it; base qualities were not supplied. These data are taken from a study of T cell responses to AZD1222 COVID-19 vaccine (dated by TCRdb to about 2021). Study-wide context: AZD1222 recipients whose second dose came at about 4 weeks and those whose second dose came at about 12 weeks were combined into one group, since spike-specific TCR depth and breadth did not differ between the two schedules. Trial participants were enrolled into age subgroups of 18-55, 56-69 and 70-plus years, which contained approximately 150, 30 and 60 TCR-sequenced participants, respectively. TCR sequencing covered some 240 trial participants: 207 given two doses of AZD1222 and about 26 given two doses of MenACWY control vaccine.

Overall study results and their limits: The 56-69-year group was small, and its depth increase did not reach significance, likely because of low power. Reportedly, close to half of the unique spike-specific TCRs recognized epitopes lying outside the regions that are mutated in the B.1.351 and B.1.1.7 variants. Because no day 14 peak-response samples were available, the repertoires could be characterized only after the peak T cell response. The whole spike protein was spanned by vaccine-associated CD4 TCRs, and dominant responses were seen in regions 160-218 and 743-854. Most participants were white British and females outnumbered males, and the authors suggested that clonal diversity may have been underestimated. Spike-specific TCR breadth and depth rose significantly after two AZD1222 doses compared with day 0 and with MenACWY recipients. Conclusions about previously exposed vaccinees were limited because only a handful of AZD1222 recipients were SARS-CoV-2 seropositive at baseline.

The trim is 5 bases for V and 2 bases for J, with a gap of 12 bases between the germline ends. The CDR3 starts with the cysteine, ends with the phenylalanine, and has 13 residues. Only the CDR3 part of the read is kept: 39 bases, read in frame from the first base. CDR1 and CDR2 are read off the germline V gene as SQVTM and ANQGSEA. The CDR3 regions of human TCRbeta chains were subjected to immunosequencing. Regarding the original processing steps: Repertoire TCRs were matched against a reference library of SARS-CoV-2-specific TCRs generated with the MIRA antigen-specificity platform. Breadth was defined as the fraction of unique TCRs that were SARS-CoV-2-associated, and depth was defined as the fraction of total T cells that were SARS-CoV-2-associated. Using the MIRA data, each spike-specific TCR was mapped to the spike region that the TCR reacts to and placed in a CD4 or CD8 class. Log10-transformed breadth and depth values were compared by one-way ANOVA with Sidak's multiple comparisons tests. Imported from immuneACCESS, the table was reduced by TCRdb to in-frame sequences with V and J called. These copies leave out some clones; in studies compared against another copy, an unresolved V gene accounts for under half, and the cause of the remainder is not known. D and trimming were read from the DNA, whereas the V and J calls and clone size are those reported in that table. This sample lists 74,000 or so clones; 70% to 90% were detected once. Approximately 13% of the sample is held by the ten biggest clonotypes.

Per the publication, the time point label means: baseline before first vaccination. The vaccinee samples were drawn from two UK trials, COV001 and COV002, one of which was a single-blind randomized controlled phase 2/3 trial testing AZD1222 (ChAdOx1 nCoV-19) in healthy adults. For TCRbeta chain sequencing, PBMC samples from trial participants were taken at day 0 and at day 28 after the second dose. The rearranged segments are TRBV29-1 and TRBJ1-2; a confident D gene designation cannot be given. The sample was peripheral blood, taken on day 0 of AZD1222 vaccination. The sequence was collected from an adult in good health. The CDR3 corresponds to CSVRSGINYGYTF. The DNA sequence is given as TGCAGCGTTAGGTCGGGGATCAACTATGGCTACACCTTC.